Shown below are 21 T cell receptor beta chains from a single sample sequenced in a study of technical replicates of blood from several donors. TCRdb keeps only in-frame clones here, not all; method: immunoSEQ multiplex PCR. Of about 80,000 clones in the sample, around 90% were seen once. The sample consisted of T cells isolated from PBMCs. Receptors originate from a human donor in good health.

The chain couples TRBV4-2 to TRBJ2-2, with TRBD2 identical over 8 bases. Germline V gene data show CDR1 as LGHNA and CDR2 as YNFKEQ. Losses at the gene ends were 1 base for V and 1 base for J; bases not matched to a gene: 2. The CDR3 is 16 amino acids. For the CDR3, the DNA is TGTGCCAGCAGCCAAGGACTAGCGCTGAACACCGGGGAGCTGTTTTTT. Its translation is CASSQGLALNTGELFF.

This chain links TRBV6-5 with TRBJ1-4, with 7 bases matching TRBD1. Germline V lookup: CDR1 MNHEY, CDR2 SVGAGI. V shed 8 bases and J 3 bases; nucleotides not matched to a gene: 6. The CDR3 covers 14 residues. CDR3 coding DNA: TGTGCCAGCGCGCGACAGGGTGCTAATGAAAAACTGTTTTTT. Its protein product is CASARQGANEKLFF.

The rearrangement joins TRBV4-1 to TRBJ2-7; 10 nucleotides agree with TRBD1. Germline trimming cut 1 base from V and 6 bases from J; bases unmatched to any gene: 9. The length of the CDR3 is 16 residues. The V gene's germline CDR1 is MGHRA and CDR2 YSYEKL. The CDR3, as DNA: TGCGCCAGCAGCCAAGCTGTCCTCGGACAGGGGGTCGAGCAGTACTTC. This gives the protein CASSQAVLGQGVEQYF.

This rearrangement joins TRBV7-2 to TRBJ2-5, with TRBD1 matching 8 bases. The ends lost 1 base at V and 7 bases at J; junction bases unmatched: 2. This CDR3 is built from 13 residues. CDR1 SGHTA and CDR2 FQGNSA come from the germline V gene. The CDR3, as DNA: TGTGCCAGCAGCTTAGAACAGGGGGGGACCCAGTACTTC. It codes for CASSLEQGGTQYF.

This sequence joins TRBV28 and TRBJ2-3; 9 bases align to TRBD1. There are 17 residues in the CDR3. Looked up from germline, CDR1 is MDHEN and CDR2 is SYDVKM. V lost 0 bases and J lost 2; bases outside the gene matches: 6. CDR3 DNA sequence: TGTGCCAGCAGTTTATGGCAGACAGGGGGAATCACAGATACGCAGTATTTT. Its translation is CASSLWQTGGITDTQYF.

A single count supports this clone. The chain has TRBV5-6 and TRBJ2-5, with D uncertain. The germline V gene has CDR1 SGHDT and CDR2 YYEEEE. The CDR3 is 13 amino acids. Trimming stripped 3 bases from V and 4 bases from J, with 10 bases between. In DNA, the CDR3 is TGTGCCAGCAGCTCGGGTCGACGAGAGACCCAGTACTTC. Protein product: CASSSGRRETQYF.

The V call is TRBV5-1, the J call TRBJ2-5; possible D gene TRBD2, 6 bases. Germline assignment: CDR1 SGHRS and CDR2 YFSETQ. This CDR3 is 15 amino acids long. V was shortened by 2 bases and J by 1 base, with 12 bases between the two germline ends. CDR3 nucleotides: TGCGCCAGCAGCTTTATAGCGGAAGCCCAAGAGACCCAGTACTTC. It is translated as CASSFIAEAQETQYF.

V and J are TRBV5-1 and TRBJ2-7; maybe TRBD2 (5 bases). Germline V gene sequence: CDR1 SGHRS, CDR2 YFSETQ. Trimming shortened V by 2 bases and J by 7 bases, and 16 bases separated the two germline ends. CDR3 length equals 14 residues. The CDR3 sequence is CASSLVPSPGEQYF. CDR3 sequence (DNA): TGCGCCAGCAGCTTAGTACCCTCCCCGGGGGAGCAGTACTTC.

The rearrangement links TRBV10-3 to TRBJ1-4; no clear D gene. CDR1 is ENHRY, CDR2 SYGVKD, per germline. The CDR3 covers 13 residues. V lost 2 bases to trimming and J lost 10 bases, with 11 bases between them. CDR3 in amino acids: CAISETTVAKLFF. The DNA of the CDR3 is TGTGCCATCAGTGAGACCACAGTGGCAAAACTGTTTTTT.

The genes are TRBV2 and TRBJ2-2; D is perhaps TRBD1 (5 bases). The CDR3 has 15 residues. V lost 2 bases to trimming and J lost 3 bases, with 10 bases between them. Germline CDR1 and CDR2: SNHLY and FYNNEI. The CDR3 region is CASSETGPDTGELFF. CDR3 DNA sequence: TGTGCCAGCAGTGAAACAGGCCCCGACACCGGGGAGCTGTTTTTT.

This chain links TRBV28 with TRBJ2-5; D might be TRBD2 (6 bases). The CDR3 spans 14 residues. The germline gives CDR1 MDHEN, CDR2 SYDVKM. Between the trimmed V and J ends, which lost 3 bases and 1 base, there was a span of 9 bases. The CDR3 DNA reads as TGTGCCAGCAGTTTTGCGGGGTTCCAAGAGACCCAGTACTTC. It specifies CASSFAGFQETQYF.

This clone was recorded only once. The chain links TRBV10-3 to TRBJ1-2; D might be TRBD1 (6 bases). Between the trimmed V and J ends, which lost 4 bases and 4 bases, there was a span of 13 bases. From germline, CDR1 is ENHRY and CDR2 SYGVKD. The length of the CDR3 is 14 residues. CDR3 amino acids: CAISVDRILYGYTF. CDR3 nucleotide sequence: TGTGCCATCAGTGTTGACAGGATTCTCTATGGCTACACCTTC.

The V gene is TRBV7-8, the J gene TRBJ1-4, with D possibly matching TRBD1 (6 bases). The V and J ends lost 1 base and 8 bases respectively, with 14 bases between them. There are 15 residues in the CDR3. The germline gives CDR1 SGHVS, CDR2 FQNEAQ. For the CDR3, the DNA is TGTGCCAGCAGCTTAGGACGGGGGAGGGGGGAAAAACTGTTTTTT. Protein: CASSLGRGRGEKLFF.

The J gene is TRBJ2-7, the V gene TRBV5-1, with D possibly called TRBD1 or TRBD2 (6 bases each). This CDR3 comprises 13 residues. Between the trimmed V and J ends, which lost 5 bases and 2 bases, there was a span of 11 bases. The germline CDR1 and CDR2 sequences are SGHRS and YFSETQ. The CDR3 protein is CASRLRDTYEQYF. DNA of the CDR3: TGCGCCAGCAGATTGCGGGACACCTACGAGCAGTACTTC.

The chain links TRBV29-1 to TRBJ2-3; 8 nucleotides align to TRBD2. This CDR3 is built from 17 residues. In germline, CDR1 is SQVTM, CDR2 ANQGSEA. The V and J ends lost 2 bases and 6 bases, in that order; junction bases with no gene match: 16. The CDR3 reads CSVEPREGFFFYDTQYF. CDR3 bases: TGCAGCGTTGAACCCCGGGAGGGTTTTTTCTTTTATGATACGCAGTATTTT.

The chain joins TRBV5-1 to TRBJ1-1; no clear D. CDR1 and CDR2 from the germline V gene are SGHRS and YFSETQ. The germline V and J ends were trimmed by 5 bases and 2 bases, with 4 bases remaining between them. The CDR3 runs 11 residues. The CDR3 sequence: CASSSNTEAFF. CDR3 coding DNA: TGCGCCAGCAGTTCTAACACTGAAGCTTTCTTT.

CDR3 loop: CASSTLPGQGATEAFF. In DNA form, the CDR3 reads TGTGCCAGCAGCACTCTCCCGGGACAGGGGGCGACTGAAGCTTTCTTT. The rearrangement joins TRBV7-9 to TRBJ1-1, with 12 positions matching TRBD1. Germline loops: CDR1 SEHNR, CDR2 FQNEAQ (reference sequence). The CDR3 runs 16 residues. Trimming at V came to 5 bases and at J to 5 bases, leaving 9 bases not matched to a gene.

The V gene is TRBV10-1, the J gene TRBJ2-1, with 9 bases matching TRBD2. The CDR3 is 17 residues long. CDR1 is WNHNN, CDR2 SYGVQD, per germline (reference sequence). With 0 bases clipped from V and 8 bases from J, the junction kept 11 bases outside the gene matches. CDR3 sequence: CASSESWREGPCHEQFF. In DNA form, the CDR3 reads TGCGCCAGCAGTGAGTCGTGGCGGGAGGGCCCGTGCCATGAGCAGTTCTTC.

The chain links TRBV4-1 to TRBJ2-2, with D possibly TRBD1 on 6 matching bases. Germline V gives CDR1 MGHRA, CDR2 YSYEKL. Between the trimmed V and J ends, which lost 5 bases and 5 bases, there was a span of 27 bases. The CDR3 contains 19 residues. Here the CDR3 reads CASSSAGVGEILLTGELFF. The CDR3 DNA reads as TGCGCCAGCAGCTCTGCAGGGGTTGGGGAAATTCTGTTAACCGGGGAGCTGTTTTTT.

This chain links TRBV11-3 with TRBJ2-7; D possibly corresponds to TRBD1 (6 bases). V shed 5 bases and J shed 1 base, with 12 bases lying between them. Germline V gene lookup returns CDR1 SGHNT and CDR2 YENEEA. This CDR3 contains 14 residues. CDR3 loop: CASSVQGISYEQYF. The CDR3 DNA reads TGTGCCAGCAGCGTACAGGGAATTTCCTACGAGCAGTACTTC.

This clone was seen only once. The chain uses TRBV28 and TRBJ2-7, with 9 bases identical to TRBD2. The V segment lost 3 bases and the J segment 2 bases; nucleotides outside the gene matches: 5. Germline values: CDR1 MDHEN, CDR2 SYDVKM. This CDR3 has 15 amino acids. The CDR3 sequence is CASSFPSGTTYEQYF. The CDR3 coding sequence is TGTGCCAGCAGTTTCCCTAGCGGGACCACCTACGAGCAGTACTTC.